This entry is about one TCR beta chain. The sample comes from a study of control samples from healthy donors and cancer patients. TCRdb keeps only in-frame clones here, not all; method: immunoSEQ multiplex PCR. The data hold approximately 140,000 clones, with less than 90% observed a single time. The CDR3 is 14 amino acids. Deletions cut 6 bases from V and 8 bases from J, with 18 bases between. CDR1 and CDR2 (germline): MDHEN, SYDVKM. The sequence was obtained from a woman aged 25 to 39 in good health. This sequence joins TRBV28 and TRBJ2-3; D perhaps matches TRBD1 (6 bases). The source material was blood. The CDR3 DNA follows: TGTGCCAGCAGCCTTCGGGACACCCTTTCTACGCAGTATTTT. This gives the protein CASSLRDTLSTQYF.